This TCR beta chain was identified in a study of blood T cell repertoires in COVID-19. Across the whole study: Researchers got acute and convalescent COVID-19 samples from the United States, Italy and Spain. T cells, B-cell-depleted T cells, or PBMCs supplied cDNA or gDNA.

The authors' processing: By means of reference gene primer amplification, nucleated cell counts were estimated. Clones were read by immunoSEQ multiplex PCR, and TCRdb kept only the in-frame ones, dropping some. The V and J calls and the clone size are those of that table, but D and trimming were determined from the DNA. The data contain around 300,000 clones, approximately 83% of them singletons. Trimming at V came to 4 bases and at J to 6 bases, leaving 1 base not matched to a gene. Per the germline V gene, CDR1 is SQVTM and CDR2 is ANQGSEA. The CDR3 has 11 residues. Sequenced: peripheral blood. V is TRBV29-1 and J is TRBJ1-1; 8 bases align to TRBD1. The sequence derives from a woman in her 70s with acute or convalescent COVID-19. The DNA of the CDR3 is TGCAGCGTTGGGGGACAGGCTGAAGCTTTCTTT. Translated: CSVGGQAEAFF.